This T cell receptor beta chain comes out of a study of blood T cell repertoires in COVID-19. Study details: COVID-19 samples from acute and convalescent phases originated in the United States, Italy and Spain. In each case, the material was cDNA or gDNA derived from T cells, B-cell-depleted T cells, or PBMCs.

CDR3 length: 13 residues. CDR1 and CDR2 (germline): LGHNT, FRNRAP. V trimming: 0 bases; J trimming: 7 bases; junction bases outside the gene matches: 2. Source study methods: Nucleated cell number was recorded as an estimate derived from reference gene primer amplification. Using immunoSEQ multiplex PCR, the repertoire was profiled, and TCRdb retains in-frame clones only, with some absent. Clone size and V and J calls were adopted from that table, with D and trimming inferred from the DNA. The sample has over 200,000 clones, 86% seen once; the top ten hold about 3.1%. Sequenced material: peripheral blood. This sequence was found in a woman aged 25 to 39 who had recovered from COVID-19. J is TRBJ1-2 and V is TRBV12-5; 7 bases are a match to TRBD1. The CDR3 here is CASGLVGGIGYTF. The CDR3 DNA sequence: TGTGCTAGTGGTTTGGTAGGGGGCATTGGCTACACCTTC.